This TCR beta chain was identified during a study of T cell repertoires in cytomegalovirus infection. The overall study: Public TCR beta signatures were indicative of both CMV infection and a matching HLA type.

Overall study results and limits: The response measured ex vivo was dominated by TCR beta clonotypes (HLA-C-restricted and CMV-specific). Adding up the frequency of public TCR beta families identified people who carried CMV plus the relevant HLA.

This CDR3 has 14 amino acids. V lost 5 bases and J lost 8, with 18 bases in between. Comments on this clonotype: The antigen is unknown.

TCRdb redid the calling of the reads with MiXCR, one entry per CDR3 protein. This sample has around 450,000 distinct CDR3 sequences, with 25% to 40% found just once. The chain carries TRBV12-3 or TRBV12-4 and TRBJ1-2; possibly TRBD1 for D (5 bases). Specimen: PBMCs. This TCR was sampled from a human donor in good health (CMV status not recorded). Some clones in this sample may be carry-over from other donors' samples. The CDR3 DNA is TGTGCCAGCAGTCTTACCGGGACCTTTGAGGGCTACACCTTC. It specifies CASSLTGTFEGYTF.